Each of the 14 T cell receptor beta chains below was sequenced from the same sample in a study of early T cells in non-severe SARS-CoV-2 infection (dated by TCRdb to the early 2020s). Receptor amplification or capture employed 5' RACE. Instrument on record: NextSeq 500. TCRdb reworked the public reads: Q25 trimming with fastp, MiXCR clone assembly, productive beta chains retained. Each record represents a unique CDR3 protein, reported with the most common genes and DNA among its rows. Counted in this sample were around 71,000 distinct CDR3 sequences; more than 8% of them appeared once. The ten biggest clones cover around 16% of the sample. The sequencing used whole blood, collected at baseline. These TCRs come from an adult who was a healthcare worker with PCR-confirmed SARS-CoV-2 infection or an uninfected control (not recorded which).

The V and J genes are TRBV7-6 and TRBJ2-7, with D tentatively TRBD1 (5 bases). The V and J ends lost 2 bases and 4 bases respectively, with 9 bases between them. The CDR3 extends over 13 amino acids. Looked up from germline, CDR1 is SGHVS and CDR2 is FNYEAQ. The CDR3 sequence is CASSLQGAYEQYF. CDR3 bases: TGTGCCAGCAGCTTACAGGGCGCGTACGAGCAGTACTTC.

This clonotype was detected many times. CDR3 sequence reads: CSARFLSYEQYF. CDR3 DNA sequence: TGCAGCGCCAGATTTCTCAGCTACGAGCAGTACTTC. The chain couples TRBV29-1 to TRBJ2-7; no clear D. Germline V CDR1 and CDR2: SQVTM, ANQGSEA. Trimming removed 7 bases at V and 3 bases at J, with 13 bases between. The CDR3 is 12 residues long.

This clonotype has a count of ten or more. The chain employs TRBV19 and TRBJ1-2; no clear D gene. Germline CDR1 reads LNHDA; CDR2 reads SQIVND (reference sequence). The CDR3 length is 15 residues. Trimming stripped 2 bases from V and 11 bases from J, with 21 bases between. The CDR3 here is CASSILDAQGRGYTF. CDR3 in DNA: TGTGCCAGTAGTATACTCGACGCCCAAGGAAGAGGGTACACCTTC.

This clonotype was seen a few times. The chain recombines TRBV5-4 with TRBJ1-1, with TRBD1 matching over 7 bases. Germline lookup yields CDR1 SGHNT and CDR2 YYREEE (reference sequence). This CDR3 is built from 13 residues. Losses at the gene ends were 4 bases for V and 11 bases for J; bases not matched to a gene: 11. CDR3: CASSGPTGLGAFF. The CDR3, as DNA: TGTGCCAGCAGCGGCCCGACAGGGCTCGGGGCTTTCTTT.

The rearrangement links TRBV12-5 to TRBJ1-2, with 7 bases lining up with TRBD1. Germline V gene sequence: CDR1 LGHNT, CDR2 FRNRAP. Trimming at V came to 4 bases and at J to 4 bases, leaving 0 bases not matched to a gene. The CDR3 has 12 amino acids. CDR3 nucleotides: TGTGCTAGTGGTTGGGACAGCTATGGCTACACCTTC. Residues: CASGWDSYGYTF.

There are many counts of this clonotype. The rearrangement links TRBV27 to TRBJ1-1, with D perhaps matching TRBD1 (6 bases). V lost 1 base, J lost 0 bases, and 15 bases lay in between. CDR1 and CDR2 from the germline V gene are MNHEY and SMNVEV (reference sequence). CDR3 length equals 17 residues. The DNA for the CDR3 is TGTGCCAGCAGTTTATATGGGGGCCCGATCATGAACACTGAAGCTTTCTTT. Translated: CASSLYGGPIMNTEAFF.

This clonotype was detected many times. The CDR3 nucleotides are TGCAGTGCTAGCTCGCCGAGCCAGGGAAATCAGCATGGCTACACCTTC. It translates to CSASSPSQGNQHGYTF. The rearrangement links TRBV20-1 to TRBJ1-2, with a weak D call TRBD1 (5 bases). This CDR3 has 16 residues. Germline V gene data show CDR1 as DFQATT and CDR2 as SNEGSKA (reference sequence). V dropped 3 bases and J dropped 6 bases, with 23 bases sitting between them.

This clonotype appeared many times. V gene TRBV6-5 combines with J gene TRBJ1-1; 9 bases agree with TRBD1. The CDR3 loop spans 15 amino acids. J gave up 4 bases and V 1 base, and 4 bases lay outside the gene matches. CDR1 and CDR2 (germline): MNHEY, SVGAGI. The CDR3 sequence: CASSYYTGGATEAFF. DNA of the CDR3: TGTGCCAGCAGTTACTACACAGGGGGCGCCACTGAAGCTTTCTTT.

In this sample, this clonotype turned up a few times. One junction end disagrees with the germline gene, perhaps due to a read error. The chain uses TRBV12-5 and TRBJ2-7, with 9 bases fitting TRBD1. CDR3 length equals 18 residues. CDR1 is LGHNT and CDR2 is FRNRAP in the germline V gene. The CDR3 here is CASGLTPGQGDSAGLKNF. CDR3 bases: TGTGCTAGTGGTTTGACGCCGGGACAGGGTGACTCAGCCGGGCTAAAAAACTTC.

This clonotype was counted at least ten times. The gene calls are TRBV10-3 and TRBJ1-2; D perhaps matches TRBD1 (5 bases). The CDR3 has 14 amino acids. Looked up from germline, CDR1 is ENHRY and CDR2 is SYGVKD. V was shortened by 2 bases and J by 0 bases, with 7 bases between the two germline ends. The CDR3 sequence: CAISEPGTNYGYTF. The CDR3 coding sequence is TGTGCCATCAGTGAGCCAGGGACTAACTATGGCTACACCTTC.

This chain uses TRBV3-1 with TRBJ2-3, with no clear D. Deletions cut 0 bases from V and 6 bases from J, with 10 bases between. Germline V lookup: CDR1 LGHDT, CDR2 YNNKEL (reference sequence). The CDR3 is 14 amino acids. CDR3 DNA: TGTGCCAGCAGCCAAGATTCGGCCGGCGATACGCAGTATTTT. It encodes CASSQDSAGDTQYF.

This sequence joins TRBV4-3 and TRBJ1-4; no clear D gene. CDR1 and CDR2 from the germline V gene are LGHNA and YSLEER. CDR3 length: 16 amino acids. V was clipped by 1 base and J by 4 bases, with 13 bases between them. The chain's CDR3 is CASSQGVLTYNEKLFF. The CDR3 DNA reads TGCGCCAGCAGCCAAGGCGTCCTGACCTATAATGAAAAACTGTTTTTT.

In this sample, this clonotype turned up a few times. The V and J genes are TRBV18 and TRBJ2-4; 7 positions agree with TRBD1. The CDR3 runs 15 residues. V shed 0 bases, J shed 5 bases, and the junction held 4 bases outside the gene matches. The germline V gene has CDR1 KGHSH and CDR2 LQKENI. CDR3: CASSPPDRDQNIQYF. The CDR3 nucleotides read TGTGCCAGCTCACCACCCGACAGGGACCAAAACATTCAGTACTTC.

The J gene is TRBJ2-1, the V gene TRBV28; D is unclear. The CDR3 runs 13 residues. V lost 1 base and J lost 7, with 8 bases in between. Germline V gene lookup returns CDR1 MDHEN and CDR2 SYDVKM. CDR3: CASSLSTPNEQFF. Written as DNA, the CDR3 is TGTGCCAGCAGTTTATCCACGCCTAATGAGCAGTTCTTC. Drawing the rest from reference TRBV28 and TRBJ2-1, the complete variable domain is DVKVTQSSRYLVKRTGEKVFLECVQDMDHENMFWYRQDPGLGLRLIYFSYDVKMKEKGDIPEGYSVSREKKERFSLILESASTNQTSMYLCASSLSTPNEQFFGPGTRLTVL.